A single sample gave rise to the 7 T cell receptor beta chains below, sequenced in a study of neurological immune-mediated disorders. TCRdb reprocessed the 5' RACE reads with MiXCR, giving one entry per CDR3 protein. The table shows about 66,000 distinct CDR3 sequences, with under 5.5% occurring only once. Sequencing was done on a sample of PBMCs. The origin of the receptors is a woman in her 70s with multiple sclerosis.

This clonotype has a handful of counts. This chain joins TRBV7-2 and TRBJ2-5; TRBD2 might be the D (5 bases). V was cut by 3 bases and J by 5 bases, with 13 bases left in between. The CDR3 loop spans 14 amino acids. The germline gives CDR1 SGHTA, CDR2 FQGNSA. This chain's CDR3 is CASSFGSSGETQYF. CDR3 DNA sequence: TGTGCCAGCAGCTTCGGATCGTCGGGGGAGACCCAGTACTTC.

This clonotype was observed a handful of times. The chain uses TRBV7-2 and TRBJ2-5, with D hard to call. V lost 1 base and J 0 bases, leaving 6 bases between the germline ends. CDR1 is SGHTA, CDR2 FQGNSA, per germline. This CDR3 is 14 amino acids long. The CDR3 DNA follows: TGTGCCAGCAGCTTAGGGACCAACCAAGAGACCCAGTACTTC. This sequence encodes CASSLGTNQETQYF.

In its sample, this clonotype was seen many times. V gene TRBV7-9 combines with J gene TRBJ2-1; TRBD2 aligns across 10 bases. V trimming: 2 bases; J trimming: 6 bases; junction bases outside the gene matches: 7. Germline V gene sequence: CDR1 SEHNR, CDR2 FQNEAQ (reference sequence). This CDR3 is 16 amino acids long. The CDR3 DNA sequence: TGTGCCAGCAGCTTATGGCTAGCGGGAGTTTCCAATGAGCAGTTCTTC. As protein: CASSLWLAGVSNEQFF.

This clonotype has just a few counts. This chain links TRBV7-2 with TRBJ2-5; TRBD2 matches 11 bases. This CDR3 is built from 15 residues. Germline V gives CDR1 SGHTA, CDR2 FQGNSA. The V segment lost 0 bases and the J segment 5 bases; nucleotides outside the gene matches: 2. In nucleotides, the CDR3 is TGTGCCAGCAGCTTAGCCGGGACTAGCGGCGAGACCCAGTACTTC. Its translation is CASSLAGTSGETQYF.

This clonotype was seen only a few times. The rearrangement joins TRBV29-1 to TRBJ1-3; no definite D call. Per germline, CDR1 SQVTM and CDR2 ANQGSEA. V was clipped by 7 bases and J by 1 base, with 26 bases between them. The CDR3 runs to 18 residues. The CDR3 reads CSASGPKTGGSSGNTIYF. CDR3 nucleotides: TGCAGCGCAAGTGGTCCCAAGACCGGCGGTTCATCTGGAAACACCATATATTTT.

This clonotype came up many times. DNA of the CDR3: TGTGCCAGCACCCCCAGCGACCCCCGATATACGCAGTATTTT. Residues: CASTPSDPRYTQYF. The chain uses TRBV12-3 or TRBV12-4 and TRBJ2-3; D uncertain. CDR3 length: 14 residues. V gave up 7 bases and J gave up 7 bases, with 18 bases separating them.

This clonotype appeared many times. The chain links TRBV6-2 or TRBV6-3 to TRBJ1-1; D may be TRBD1 (6 bases). CDR3 length: 14 amino acids. Germline CDR1 is MNHEY and CDR2 is SVGEGT. The V end was cut by 7 bases, the J end by 4 bases, with 16 bases between. The chain's CDR3 is CASTPFLDSTEAFF. The DNA of the CDR3 is TGTGCCAGCACCCCTTTCTTGGACAGCACTGAAGCTTTCTTT.